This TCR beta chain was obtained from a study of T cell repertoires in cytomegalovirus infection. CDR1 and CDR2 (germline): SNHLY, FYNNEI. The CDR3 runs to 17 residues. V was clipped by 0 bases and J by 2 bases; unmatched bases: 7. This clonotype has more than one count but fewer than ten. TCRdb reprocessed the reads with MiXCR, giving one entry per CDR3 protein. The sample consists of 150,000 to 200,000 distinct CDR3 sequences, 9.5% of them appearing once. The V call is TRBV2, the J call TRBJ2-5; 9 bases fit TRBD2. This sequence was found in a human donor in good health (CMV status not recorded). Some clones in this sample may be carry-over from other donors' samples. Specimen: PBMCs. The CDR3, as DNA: TGTGCCAGCAGTGAAGCGCTTATTAGCGGGAGACAAGAGACCCAGTACTTC. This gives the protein CASSEALISGRQETQYF.